This T cell receptor beta chain was sequenced for a study of blood T cell repertoires in COVID-19. About the research overall: Samples taken during acute and convalescent COVID-19 were collected in the United States, Italy and Spain.

The germline CDR1 and CDR2 sequences are LNHDA and SQIVND (reference sequence). The CDR3 extends over 13 amino acids. V lost 6 bases, J lost 4 bases, and 12 bases lay in between. Sequenced by immunoSEQ multiplex PCR; TCRdb stores in-frame clones only, minus some. Among about 200,000 clones, more than 80% were seen once, and the ten largest hold approximately 0.5%. This chain links TRBV19 with TRBJ2-5; no clear D gene. The sequenced sample consisted of peripheral blood. The clonotype was recovered from a man aged 50-59 years with acute or convalescent COVID-19. As DNA, the CDR3 is TGTGCCAGTAGCGATAGCTATAGAGAGACCCAGTACTTC. Translated, it gives CASSDSYRETQYF. The whole variable domain, filled in from reference TRBV19 and TRBJ2-5, reads DGGITQSPKYLFRKEGQNVTLSCEQNLNHDAMYWYRQDPGQGLRLIYYSQIVNDFQKGDIAEGYSVSREKKESFPLTVTSAQKNPTAFYLCASSDSYRETQYFGPGTRLLVL.